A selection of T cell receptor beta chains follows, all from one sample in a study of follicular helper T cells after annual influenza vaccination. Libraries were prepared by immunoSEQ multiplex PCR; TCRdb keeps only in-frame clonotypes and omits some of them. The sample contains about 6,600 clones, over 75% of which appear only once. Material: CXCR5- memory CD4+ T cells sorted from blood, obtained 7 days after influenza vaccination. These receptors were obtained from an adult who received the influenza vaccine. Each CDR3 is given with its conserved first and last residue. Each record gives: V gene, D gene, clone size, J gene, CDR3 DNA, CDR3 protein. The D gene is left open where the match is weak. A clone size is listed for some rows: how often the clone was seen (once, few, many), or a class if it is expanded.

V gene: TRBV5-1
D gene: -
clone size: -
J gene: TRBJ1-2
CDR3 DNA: TGCGCCAGCAGCTGGGCGACGGGGCGAAAGAACTATGGCTACACCTTC
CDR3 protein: CASSWATGRKNYGYTF

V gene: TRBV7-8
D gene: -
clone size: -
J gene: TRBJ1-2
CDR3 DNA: TGTGCCAGCAGCATCGACCTGGGAAGTGGCTACACCTTC
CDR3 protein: CASSIDLGSGYTF

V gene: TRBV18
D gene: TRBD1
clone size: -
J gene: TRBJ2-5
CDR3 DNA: TGTGCCAGCTCACCGGGGCAAGGGGGCGAGACCCAGTACTTC
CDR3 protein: CASSPGQGGETQYF

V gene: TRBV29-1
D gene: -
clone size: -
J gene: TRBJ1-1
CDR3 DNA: TGCAGCGTTGCCGTTGAAGCTTTCTTT
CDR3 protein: CSVAVEAFF

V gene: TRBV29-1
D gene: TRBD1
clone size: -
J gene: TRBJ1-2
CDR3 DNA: TGCAGCGTGGGGACAGGGAAGGAGGGCTACACCTTC
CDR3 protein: CSVGTGKEGYTF

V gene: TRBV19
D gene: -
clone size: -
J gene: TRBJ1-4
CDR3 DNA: TGTGCCAGTAGTACCTTGGACAGATATGCAACTAATGAAAAACTGTTTTTT
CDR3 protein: CASSTLDRYATNEKLFF

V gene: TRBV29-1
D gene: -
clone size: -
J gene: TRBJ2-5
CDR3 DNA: TGCAGCGCAAAACCCCGGGTAGAGACCCAGTACTTC
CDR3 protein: CSAKPRVETQYF

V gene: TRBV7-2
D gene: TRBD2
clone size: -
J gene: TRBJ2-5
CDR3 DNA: TGTGCCAGCAGCTTAAGACGGGGGGGCGTGGATACCCAGTACTTC
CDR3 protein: CASSLRRGGVDTQYF

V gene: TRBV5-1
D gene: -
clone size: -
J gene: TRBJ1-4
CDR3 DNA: TGCGCCAGCAGCTTGAAGGGTTCAACTAATGAAAAACTGTTTTTT
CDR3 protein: CASSLKGSTNEKLFF

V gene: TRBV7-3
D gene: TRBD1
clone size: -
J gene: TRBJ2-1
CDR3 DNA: TGTGCCAGCAGCTTAAGGGGACAGGGGGATGAGCAGTTCTTC
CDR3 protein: CASSLRGQGDEQFF

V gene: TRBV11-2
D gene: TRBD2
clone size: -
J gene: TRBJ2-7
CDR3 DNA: TGTGCCAGCAGCTTATACAGCGGGGGGGAAGGAGTTTACGAGCAGTACTTC
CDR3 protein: CASSLYSGGEGVYEQYF

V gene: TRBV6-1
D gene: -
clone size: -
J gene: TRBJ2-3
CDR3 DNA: TGTGCCAGCAGTGAGTGGGGGGGCTCCCACACAGATACGCAGTATTTT
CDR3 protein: CASSEWGGSHTDTQYF

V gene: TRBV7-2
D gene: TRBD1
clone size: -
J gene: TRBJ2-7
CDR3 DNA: TGTGCCAGCAGCCCGGGACAGGGCTACGAGCAGTACTTC
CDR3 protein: CASSPGQGYEQYF

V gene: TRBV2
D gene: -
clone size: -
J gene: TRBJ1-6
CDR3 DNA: TGTGCCAGCAGTGAAGAGACAGGAGATTCACCCCTCCACTTT
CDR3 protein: CASSEETGDSPLHF

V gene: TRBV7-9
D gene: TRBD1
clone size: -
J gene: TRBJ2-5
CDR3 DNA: TGTGCCAGCAGCCTTTGGACAGGTTGGGCCCAGTACTTC
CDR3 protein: CASSLWTGWAQYF

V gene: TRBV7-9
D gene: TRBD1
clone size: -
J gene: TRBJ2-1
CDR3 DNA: TGTGCCAGCAGCCTAAGACAGGGGGTGTTCTTC
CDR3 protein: CASSLRQGVFF

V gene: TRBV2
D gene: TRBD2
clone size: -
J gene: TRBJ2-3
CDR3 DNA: TGTGCCAGCAGCACCTCTTATGGACTAGCGGGGCTCACAGATACGCAGTATTTT
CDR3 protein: CASSTSYGLAGLTDTQYF

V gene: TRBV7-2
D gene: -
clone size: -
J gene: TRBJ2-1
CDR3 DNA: TGTGCCAGCAGCGGATATATCTACAATGAGCAGTTCTTC
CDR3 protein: CASSGYIYNEQFF

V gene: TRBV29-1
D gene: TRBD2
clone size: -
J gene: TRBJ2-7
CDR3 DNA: TGCAGCCCCCCGGGGGGAGACTCCTACGAGCAGTACTTC
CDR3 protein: CSPPGGDSYEQYF

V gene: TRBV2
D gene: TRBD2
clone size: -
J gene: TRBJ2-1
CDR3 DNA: TGTGCCAGCAGTGACCAACTAGCGGGGGCCTACAATGAGCAGTTCTTC
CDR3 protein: CASSDQLAGAYNEQFF

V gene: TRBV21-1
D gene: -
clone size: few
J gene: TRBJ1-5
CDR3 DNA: TGTGCCAGCAGCAAGTTGGGACGCTTGAATCAGCCCCAGCATTTT
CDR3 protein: CASSKLGRLNQPQHF

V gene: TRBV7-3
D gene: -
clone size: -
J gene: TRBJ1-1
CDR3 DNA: TGTGCCAGCAGCTCCGAGGGGAACACTGAAGCTTTCTTT
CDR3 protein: CASSSEGNTEAFF